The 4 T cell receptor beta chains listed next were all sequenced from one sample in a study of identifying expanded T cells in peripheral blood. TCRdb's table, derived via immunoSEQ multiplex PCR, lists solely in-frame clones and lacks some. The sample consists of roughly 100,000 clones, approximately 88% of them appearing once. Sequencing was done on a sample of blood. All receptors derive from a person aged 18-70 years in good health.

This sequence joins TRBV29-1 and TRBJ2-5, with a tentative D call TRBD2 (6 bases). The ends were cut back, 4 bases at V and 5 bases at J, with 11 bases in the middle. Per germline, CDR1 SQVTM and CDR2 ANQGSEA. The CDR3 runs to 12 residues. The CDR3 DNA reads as TGCAGCGTTGGATATGCGGGGGAGACCCAGTACTTC. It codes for CSVGYAGETQYF. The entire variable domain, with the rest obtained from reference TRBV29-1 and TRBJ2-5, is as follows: SAVISQKPSRDICQRGTSLTIQCQVDSQVTMMFWYRQQPGQSLTLIATANQGSEATYESGFVIDKFPISRPNLTFSTLTVSNMSPEDSSIYLCSVGYAGETQYFGPGTRLLVL.

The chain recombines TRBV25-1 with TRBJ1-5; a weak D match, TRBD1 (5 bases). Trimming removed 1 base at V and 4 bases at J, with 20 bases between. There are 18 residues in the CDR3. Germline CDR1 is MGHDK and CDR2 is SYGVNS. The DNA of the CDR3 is TGTGCCAGCAGTGAATGGGAGGGGACGCTGCCGAAAAATCAGCCCCAGCATTTT. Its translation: CASSEWEGTLPKNQPQHF. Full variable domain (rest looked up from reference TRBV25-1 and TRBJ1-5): EADIYQTPRYLVIGTGKKITLECSQTMGHDKMYWYQQDPGMELHLIHYSYGVNSTEKGDLSSESTVSRIRTEHFPLTLESARPSHTSQYLCASSEWEGTLPKNQPQHFGDGTRLSIL.

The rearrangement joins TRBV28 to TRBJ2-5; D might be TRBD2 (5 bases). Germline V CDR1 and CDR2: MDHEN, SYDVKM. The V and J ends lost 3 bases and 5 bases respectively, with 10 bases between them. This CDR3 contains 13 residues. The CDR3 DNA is TGTGCCAGCAGTTTTGAGGGTAGGGAGACCCAGTACTTC. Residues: CASSFEGRETQYF.

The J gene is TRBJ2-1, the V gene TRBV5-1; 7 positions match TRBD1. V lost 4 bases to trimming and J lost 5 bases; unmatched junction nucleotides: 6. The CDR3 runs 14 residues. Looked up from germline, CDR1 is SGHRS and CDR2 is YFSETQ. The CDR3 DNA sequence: TGCGCCAGCAGCAAACAGGGGATCGACAATGAGCAGTTCTTC. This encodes CASSKQGIDNEQFF.